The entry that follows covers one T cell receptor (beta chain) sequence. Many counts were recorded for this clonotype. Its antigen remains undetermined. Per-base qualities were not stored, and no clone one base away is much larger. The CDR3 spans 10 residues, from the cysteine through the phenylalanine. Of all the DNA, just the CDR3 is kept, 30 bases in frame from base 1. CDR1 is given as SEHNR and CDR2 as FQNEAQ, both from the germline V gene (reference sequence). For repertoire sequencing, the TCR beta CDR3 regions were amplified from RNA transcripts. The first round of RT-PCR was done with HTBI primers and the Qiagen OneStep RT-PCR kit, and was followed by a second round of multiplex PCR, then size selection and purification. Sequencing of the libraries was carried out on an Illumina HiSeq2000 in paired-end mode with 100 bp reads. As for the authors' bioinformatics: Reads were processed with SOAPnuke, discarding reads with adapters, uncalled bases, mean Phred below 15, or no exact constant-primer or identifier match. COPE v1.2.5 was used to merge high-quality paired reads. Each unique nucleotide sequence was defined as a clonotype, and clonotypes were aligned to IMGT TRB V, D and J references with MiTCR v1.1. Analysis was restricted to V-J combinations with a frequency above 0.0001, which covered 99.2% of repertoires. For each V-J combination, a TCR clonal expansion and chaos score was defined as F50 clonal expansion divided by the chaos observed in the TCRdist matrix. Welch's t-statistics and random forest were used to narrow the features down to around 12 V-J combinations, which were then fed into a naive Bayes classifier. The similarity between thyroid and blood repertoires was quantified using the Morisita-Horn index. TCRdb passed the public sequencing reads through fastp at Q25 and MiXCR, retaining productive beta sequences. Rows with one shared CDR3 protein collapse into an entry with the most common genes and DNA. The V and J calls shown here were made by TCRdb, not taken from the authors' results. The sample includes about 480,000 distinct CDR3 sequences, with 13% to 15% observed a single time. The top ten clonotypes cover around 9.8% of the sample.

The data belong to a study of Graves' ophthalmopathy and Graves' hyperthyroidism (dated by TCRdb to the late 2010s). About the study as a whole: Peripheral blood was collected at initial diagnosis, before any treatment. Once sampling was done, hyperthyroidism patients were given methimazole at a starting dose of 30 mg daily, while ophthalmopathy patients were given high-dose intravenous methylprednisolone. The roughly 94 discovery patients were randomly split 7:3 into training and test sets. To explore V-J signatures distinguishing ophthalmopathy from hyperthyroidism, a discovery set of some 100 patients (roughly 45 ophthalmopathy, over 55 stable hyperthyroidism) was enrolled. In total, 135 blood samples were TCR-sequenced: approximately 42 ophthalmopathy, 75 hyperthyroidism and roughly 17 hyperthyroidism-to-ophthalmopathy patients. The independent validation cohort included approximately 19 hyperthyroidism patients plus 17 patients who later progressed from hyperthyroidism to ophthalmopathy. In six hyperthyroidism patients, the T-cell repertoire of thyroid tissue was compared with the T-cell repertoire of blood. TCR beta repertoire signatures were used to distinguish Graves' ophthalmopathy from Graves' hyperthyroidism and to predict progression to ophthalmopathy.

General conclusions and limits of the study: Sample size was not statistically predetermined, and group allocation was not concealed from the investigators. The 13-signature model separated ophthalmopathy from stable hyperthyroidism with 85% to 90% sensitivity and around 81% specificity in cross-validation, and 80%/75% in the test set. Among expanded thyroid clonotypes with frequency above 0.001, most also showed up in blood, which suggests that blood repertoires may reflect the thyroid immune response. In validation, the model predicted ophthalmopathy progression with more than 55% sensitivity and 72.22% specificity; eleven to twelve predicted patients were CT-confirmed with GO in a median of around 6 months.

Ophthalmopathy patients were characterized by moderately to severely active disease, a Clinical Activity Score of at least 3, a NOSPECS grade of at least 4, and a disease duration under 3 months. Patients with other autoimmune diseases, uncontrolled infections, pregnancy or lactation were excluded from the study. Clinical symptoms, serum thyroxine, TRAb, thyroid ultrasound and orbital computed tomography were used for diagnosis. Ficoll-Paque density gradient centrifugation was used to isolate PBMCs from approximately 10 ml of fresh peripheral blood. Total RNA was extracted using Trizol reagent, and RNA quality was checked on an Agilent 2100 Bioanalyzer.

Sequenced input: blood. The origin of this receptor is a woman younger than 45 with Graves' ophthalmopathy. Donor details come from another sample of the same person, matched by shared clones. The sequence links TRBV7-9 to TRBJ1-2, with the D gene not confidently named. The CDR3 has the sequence CAQSPAGYTF. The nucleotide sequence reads TGTGCTCAGAGCCCGGCTGGCTACACCTTC.